This entry features one TCR beta chain sequence. The data were taken from a study of long-term antiretroviral therapy in people with HIV. From germline, CDR1 is MNHNS and CDR2 SASEGT. This CDR3 is built from 15 residues. V lost 3 bases and J lost 3, with 15 bases in between. Survey level was the resolution at which the v3.0 immunoSEQ assay ran. Libraries were prepared by immunoSEQ multiplex PCR; TCRdb keeps only in-frame clonotypes and omits some of them. Among under 25,000 clones listed, over 75% were seen once. The source of this sequence is a woman between 50 and 59 years old with HIV. The starting material was unsorted PBMCs, obtained roughly 2.5 years after starting antiretroviral therapy. V and J are TRBV6-1 and TRBJ2-7, with D uncertain. CDR3 nucleotides: TGTGCCAGCAGTGATCCCCCTGGGTCCGACTACGAGCAGTACTTC. It translates to CASSDPPGSDYEQYF.